Presented here are 23 T cell receptor beta chains from one specimen sequenced in a study of OX40 agonist ivuxolimab in advanced cancers. The data were produced by immunoSEQ multiplex PCR, yet TCRdb's version contains in-frame clones alone and is incomplete. The sample contains roughly 62,000 clones, less than 90% of which appear only once. The sequenced sample was CD4+ or CD8+ T cells sorted from blood, obtained in a trial of the OX40 agonist ivuxolimab. The receptors here all came from an adult with an advanced solid tumor such as melanoma, head and neck, liver or kidney cancer.

This clone came up a few times. The chain is built from TRBV9 and TRBJ1-1; TRBD1 is a possible D gene (5 bases). Trimming cost V 5 bases and J 3 bases, with 8 bases left between them. Per germline, CDR1 SGDLS and CDR2 YYNGEE. The CDR3 loop spans 12 amino acids. CDR3 nucleotide sequence: TGTGCCAGCAGGGGGCGGGACACTGAAGCTTTCTTT. It is translated as CASRGRDTEAFF.

The rearrangement joins TRBV5-1 to TRBJ2-3; D uncertain. Germline V CDR1 and CDR2: SGHRS, YFSETQ. The CDR3 consists of 14 residues. V gave up 1 base and J gave up 0 bases, with 6 bases separating them. The CDR3 spells CASSLNWSTDTQYF. The CDR3 bases are TGCGCCAGCAGCTTGAATTGGAGCACAGATACGCAGTATTTT.

This chain connects TRBV29-1 to TRBJ2-2; tentatively, D is TRBD2 (5 bases). Trimming left V 2 bases short and J 1 base short, with 8 bases between. The germline CDR1 and CDR2 sequences are SQVTM and ANQGSEA. The CDR3 spans 14 residues. The CDR3 DNA reads as TGCAGCGTTGAATTTCGGGAGAACACCGGGGAGCTGTTTTTT. Protein: CSVEFRENTGELFF.

The chain is built from TRBV15 and TRBJ2-3; TRBD2 matches 7 bases. Germline CDR1 LNHNV, CDR2 YYDKDF (reference sequence). The CDR3 is 17 residues long. Trimming cost V 2 bases and J 6 bases; bases outside gene matches: 14. The CDR3 DNA reads as TGTGCCACCAGCAGAAATGATATGGGCGGGAGCGGGGATACGCAGTATTTT. It codes for CATSRNDMGGSGDTQYF.

The chain is built from TRBV4-1 and TRBJ2-3; 8 positions agree with TRBD2. In germline, CDR1 is MGHRA, CDR2 YSYEKL. Trimming at V came to 6 bases and at J to 2 bases, leaving 7 bases not matched to a gene. This CDR3 is built from 15 residues. Here the CDR3 reads CASRRTSQTTDTQYF. CDR3 DNA: TGCGCCAGCAGAAGGACTAGCCAAACCACAGATACGCAGTATTTT.

CDR3 protein: CASADRPPSYNEQFF. For the CDR3, the DNA is TGTGCCAGCGCGGACCGTCCCCCATCCTACAATGAGCAGTTCTTC. This chain uses TRBV6-4 with TRBJ2-1; no clear D. Deletions cut 8 bases from V and 1 base from J, with 15 bases between. The length of the CDR3 is 15 residues. The germline CDR1 and CDR2 sequences are MRHNA and SNTAGT.

V usage is TRBV9 and J usage is TRBJ2-3, with 13 bases fitting TRBD2. The CDR3 contains 16 residues. Germline V lookup: CDR1 SGDLS, CDR2 YYNGEE. V dropped 1 base and J dropped 5; count of bases not matched to a gene: 4. In nucleotides, the CDR3 is TGTGCCAGCAGCGTACCAGGACTAGCGGGAGAAGATACGCAGTATTTT. Translated: CASSVPGLAGEDTQYF.

The rearrangement links TRBV23-1 to TRBJ2-4, with 9 bases fitting TRBD1. TRBV23-1 is given ORF status, its function remaining uncertain. The trim removed 2 bases at V and 0 bases at J, leaving 8 bases unmatched. The CDR3 runs to 18 residues. The CDR3 sequence: CASSQGTGFPLAKNIQYF. CDR3 nucleotides: TGCGCCAGCAGTCAAGGGACAGGGTTCCCTCTAGCCAAAAACATTCAGTACTTC.

This CDR3 is CASSARAGAETQYF. The CDR3 DNA reads as TGTGCCAGTAGCGCCCGGGCAGGGGCCGAGACCCAGTACTTC. The genes are TRBV19 and TRBJ2-5; tentative D call: TRBD1 (6 bases). The V end was cut by 6 bases, the J end by 5 bases, with 16 bases between. Per germline, CDR1 LNHDA and CDR2 SQIVND (reference sequence). CDR3 length: 14 residues.

The chain couples TRBV30 to TRBJ1-1; 9 positions agree with TRBD1. The CDR3 spans 13 residues. V dropped 8 bases and J dropped 6; count of bases not matched to a gene: 10. Germline V gene lookup returns CDR1 GTSNPN and CDR2 SVGIG (reference sequence). The CDR3 nucleotides are TGTGCCGGAAGACAGGGGGGGGGCGCTGAAGCTTTCTTT. It is translated as CAGRQGGGAEAFF.

This clone was counted only a few times. V gene TRBV6-6 combines with J gene TRBJ1-6, with D possibly TRBD1 on 5 matching bases. Trimming stripped 6 bases from V and 10 bases from J, with 19 bases between. Germline V gene sequence: CDR1 MNHNY, CDR2 SVGAGI (reference sequence). The CDR3 covers 15 residues. CDR3 in amino acids: CASRTIGRGGSPLHF. CDR3 nucleotide sequence: TGTGCCAGCAGGACGATCGGCCGGGGCGGATCACCCCTCCACTTT.

The chain combines TRBV11-2 with TRBJ2-4; D gene ambiguous. The V end was cut by 1 base, the J end by 8 bases, with 3 bases between. Germline lookup yields CDR1 SGHAT and CDR2 FQNNGV. CDR3 length: 11 residues. The CDR3 sequence is CASSLGDIQYF. CDR3 DNA: TGTGCCAGCAGCTTAGGGGACATTCAGTACTTC.

This clone was seen only once. The chain links TRBV4-1 to TRBJ1-1, with unresolved D. Germline V CDR1 and CDR2: MGHRA, YSYEKL. This CDR3 is 17 amino acids long. V was shortened by 0 bases and J by 0 bases, with 14 bases between the two germline ends. The CDR3 sequence: CASSQEWRRTVNTEAFF. The CDR3 nucleotides are TGCGCCAGCAGCCAAGAGTGGAGACGGACGGTGAACACTGAAGCTTTCTTT.

The chain combines TRBV5-1 with TRBJ2-1, with 8 bases that match TRBD2. This CDR3 comprises 14 residues. V was pared by 1 base and J by 6 bases, with 3 bases of the junction left unmatched. Germline CDR1 reads SGHRS; CDR2 reads YFSETQ. CDR3 DNA sequence: TGCGCCAGCAGCTTGACAGCGGGAGCCAATGAGCAGTTCTTC. This sequence encodes CASSLTAGANEQFF.

The chain joins TRBV29-1 to TRBJ2-5; 9 nucleotides agree with TRBD2. With V trimmed by 2 bases and J by 5 bases, 9 bases remained unmatched. Germline V gives CDR1 SQVTM, CDR2 ANQGSEA. The CDR3 sequence is 15 residues long. Here the CDR3 reads CSVELASGAGETQYF. The CDR3 DNA sequence: TGCAGCGTTGAACTTGCTAGCGGGGCGGGGGAGACCCAGTACTTC. Full variable domain (rest looked up from reference TRBV29-1 and TRBJ2-5): SAVISQKPSRDICQRGTSLTIQCQVDSQVTMMFWYRQQPGQSLTLIATANQGSEATYESGFVIDKFPISRPNLTFSTLTVSNMSPEDSSIYLCSVELASGAGETQYFGPGTRLLVL.

V is TRBV19 and J is TRBJ2-6; D is undetermined. The germline CDR1 and CDR2 sequences are LNHDA and SQIVND (reference sequence). The CDR3 contains 16 residues. The V end lost 3 bases, the J end lost 0 bases, and 9 bases lay between the germline ends. CDR3 in amino acids: CASSMPSASGANVLTF. The CDR3 nucleotides are TGTGCCAGTAGTATGCCCTCGGCCTCTGGGGCCAACGTCCTGACTTTC.

The rearrangement links TRBV7-3 to TRBJ2-7; TRBD2 matches at 9 bases. This CDR3 is built from 15 residues. Germline lookup yields CDR1 SGHTA and CDR2 FQGTGA. Trimming took 5 bases from V and 4 from J; bases not matched to a gene: 9. The CDR3 here is CASSMRAGGQYEQYF. Here the CDR3 DNA reads TGTGCCAGCAGCATGCGGGCGGGGGGGCAGTACGAGCAGTACTTC.

The rearrangement joins TRBV19 to TRBJ2-5; D is ambiguous. Germline V gene lookup returns CDR1 LNHDA and CDR2 SQIVND (reference sequence). This CDR3 comprises 13 residues. The V gene lost 3 bases and the J gene lost 5 bases, with 10 bases spanning the gap. Here the CDR3 DNA reads TGTGCCAGTAGTATTGCCGTAGGGGAGACCCAGTACTTC. Translation: CASSIAVGETQYF.

A few counts support this clone. The chain links TRBV5-5 to TRBJ1-2; D gene unclear. This CDR3 contains 15 residues. Germline V gene data show CDR1 as SGHKS and CDR2 as YYEKEE (reference sequence). The V end was cut by 0 bases, the J end by 6 bases, with 15 bases between. In DNA form, the CDR3 reads TGTGCCAGCAGCTTGGGGACGGGGTATGGACATGGCTACACCTTC. Translated: CASSLGTGYGHGYTF. Looking up the rest from reference TRBV5-5 and TRBJ1-2 gives the full variable domain: DAGVTQSPTHLIKTRGQQVTLRCSPISGHKSVSWYQQVLGQGPQFIFQYYEKEERGRGNFPDRFSARQFPNYSSELNVNALLLGDSALYLCASSLGTGYGHGYTFGSGTRLTVV.

V usage is TRBV6-1 and J usage is TRBJ1-6; D unresolved. This CDR3 is 11 amino acids long. Germline CDR1 reads MNHNS; CDR2 reads SASEGT. Trimming removed 9 bases from V and 7 bases from J, with 7 bases in between. The CDR3 nucleotides read TGTGCCAGTGGACGGAATTCACCCCTCCACTTT. Translating it yields CASGRNSPLHF.

This chain links TRBV29-1 with TRBJ2-7; maybe TRBD1 (5 bases). Germline V lookup: CDR1 SQVTM, CDR2 ANQGSEA. The V gene lost 8 bases and the J gene lost 0 bases, with 11 bases spanning the gap. This CDR3 region has 12 residues. In DNA form, the CDR3 reads TGCAGCACGTCAGGGTCCTCCTACGAGCAGTACTTC. Translating gives CSTSGSSYEQYF.

This sequence joins TRBV9 and TRBJ2-7; 7 nucleotides match TRBD2. This CDR3 contains 13 residues. Germline loops: CDR1 SGDLS, CDR2 YYNGEE. After removal of 4 bases from V and 3 bases from J, the junction contained 4 bases not matched to a gene. CDR3 bases: TGTGCCAGCAGCAGCGGGACCAGCTACGAGCAGTACTTC. Protein: CASSSGTSYEQYF.

This clone occurred once. The chain recombines TRBV6-5 with TRBJ1-2; D may be TRBD1 (5 bases). CDR1 MNHEY and CDR2 SVGAGI come from the germline V gene. Between the trimmed V and J ends, which lost 7 bases and 2 bases, there was a span of 17 bases. This CDR3 is 15 amino acids long. Here the CDR3 reads CASNPNRRQNYGYTF. The CDR3, as DNA: TGTGCCAGCAATCCTAACCGCCGACAGAACTATGGCTACACCTTC.